The next 15 T cell receptor beta chains were all read from a single sample in a study of yellow fever vaccine responses in identical twins. In TCRdb, the RT-PCR reads were re-called with MiXCR into one record per CDR3 protein. The data show around 15,000 distinct CDR3 sequences, 82% seen once. Material: T cells from blood (PBMCs), unsorted or a sorted subset (not recorded which), obtained before or after yellow fever vaccination (not recorded which). The receptors originated from a woman aged 18-29 years who received the yellow fever vaccine.

This clonotype was counted a single time. As DNA, the CDR3 is TGTGCCAGCAGTTTACCCGGGACACCCGCTAACTATGGCTACACCTTC. This sequence encodes CASSLPGTPANYGYTF. The chain employs TRBV28 and TRBJ1-2, with D perhaps TRBD1 (6 bases). The germline V gene encodes CDR1 MDHEN and CDR2 SYDVKM. This CDR3 comprises 16 residues. Trimming cost V 2 bases and J 0 bases, with 13 bases left between them.

The CDR3 DNA is TGCGCCAGCAGCTTTCGTGACGGAGCCTCCGAGCAGTACTTC. It codes for CASSFRDGASEQYF. This sequence joins TRBV5-1 and TRBJ2-7; D not resolved. The CDR3 runs to 14 residues. CDR1 SGHRS and CDR2 YFSETQ come from the germline V gene. V shed 2 bases and J shed 6 bases, with 15 bases lying between them.

This clonotype has just a few counts. This chain connects TRBV5-1 to TRBJ2-1; 8 positions agree with TRBD2. The CDR3 runs to 15 residues. Per germline, CDR1 SGHRS and CDR2 YFSETQ. Trimming cost V 4 bases and J 1 base; bases outside gene matches: 4. As DNA, the CDR3 is TGCGCCAGCAGCCCGAGCGGGAGTTCCTACAATGAGCAGTTCTTC. This sequence encodes CASSPSGSSYNEQFF.

This clonotype has just a few counts. The chain is built from TRBV4-3 and TRBJ2-1, with 9 bases that match TRBD1. The V gene's germline CDR1 is LGHNA and CDR2 YSLEER. V dropped 0 bases and J dropped 7; count of bases not matched to a gene: 7. The CDR3 extends over 16 amino acids. The CDR3 here is CASSQDEGQGWNEQFF. The CDR3 bases are TGCGCCAGCAGCCAAGATGAGGGACAGGGCTGGAATGAGCAGTTCTTC.

The chain links TRBV5-1 to TRBJ2-4; D uncertain. The CDR3 consists of 15 residues. With 6 bases removed from V and 1 base from J, the gap between germline ends came to 14 bases. Germline CDR1 reads SGHRS; CDR2 reads YFSETQ. This CDR3 reads CASTFGDRAKNIQYF. The CDR3 DNA reads as TGCGCCAGCACTTTTGGGGATCGGGCCAAAAACATTCAGTACTTC.

As regards this clonotype: At one of its ends the junction is not consistent with the germline gene, which may arise from a read error. The rearrangement joins TRBV7-3 to TRBJ1-2, with D maybe TRBD1 (5 bases). The CDR3 is made up of 15 amino acids. Germline V gene sequence: CDR1 SGHTA, CDR2 FQGTGA. The CDR3 sequence is CASSLNQGPSYGYTF. The CDR3 nucleotides are TGTGCCAGCAGTTTAAACCAGGGACCTTCTTATGGCTACACCTTC.

The rearrangement uses TRBV12-3 or TRBV12-4 and TRBJ2-7; no firm D call. The length of the CDR3 is 13 residues. The V end was cut by 3 bases, the J end by 0 bases, with 6 bases between. As DNA, the CDR3 is TGTGCCAGCAGTTTTGGAAACTCCTACGAGCAGTACTTC. Translated, it gives CASSFGNSYEQYF.

The chain couples TRBV10-1 to TRBJ2-7, with D possibly called TRBD1 or TRBD2 (6 bases each). There are 17 residues in the CDR3. V gave up 6 bases and J gave up 2 bases, with 23 bases separating them. Looked up from germline, CDR1 is WNHNN and CDR2 is SYGVQD (reference sequence). For the CDR3, the DNA is TGCGCCAGCAGGGCCGTGGGGTATTGTCGGGGGCCCTACGAGCAGTACTTC. Amino acid sequence: CASRAVGYCRGPYEQYF.

This chain joins TRBV29-1 and TRBJ2-1, with TRBD2 as a possible D gene (5 bases). V was shortened by 3 bases and J by 2 bases, with 8 bases between the two germline ends. Germline V CDR1 and CDR2: SQVTM, ANQGSEA. This CDR3 comprises 13 residues. The CDR3 loop reads CSVDPGAYNEQFF. The CDR3 nucleotides read TGCAGCGTTGATCCCGGGGCCTACAATGAGCAGTTCTTC.

The chain carries TRBV14 and TRBJ1-1, with unresolved D. CDR3 size: 15 residues. Per the germline V gene, CDR1 is SGHDN and CDR2 is FVKESK. Trimming took off 3 bases at V and 3 bases at J, with 14 bases between the two ends. This CDR3 reads CASSHYLPRDTEAFF. CDR3 nucleotide sequence: TGTGCCAGCAGCCATTATCTCCCGCGGGACACTGAAGCTTTCTTT.

The rearrangement uses TRBV18 and TRBJ2-5; D not certain. Germline loops: CDR1 KGHSH, CDR2 LQKENI. Trimming removed 2 bases at V and 5 bases at J, with 9 bases between. CDR3 length equals 13 residues. In nucleotides, the CDR3 is TGTGCCAGCTCACCATTGTCCGCTGAGACCCAGTACTTC. It encodes CASSPLSAETQYF.

The V gene is TRBV27, the J gene TRBJ2-7, with TRBD2 matching 9 bases. Germline lookup yields CDR1 MNHEY and CDR2 SMNVEV (reference sequence). Unmatched junction bases numbered 9, after V lost 6 bases and J lost 3 bases. This CDR3 comprises 15 residues. The CDR3 here is CASSLRAGGIYEQYF. The CDR3 coding sequence is TGTGCCAGCAGCCTACGGGCGGGGGGGATCTACGAGCAGTACTTC.

The chain recombines TRBV9 with TRBJ2-7; the D gene is possibly TRBD1 (5 bases). The V and J ends lost 4 bases and 3 bases respectively, with 14 bases between them. The germline V gene has CDR1 SGDLS and CDR2 YYNGEE. The CDR3 sequence is 14 residues long. The CDR3 DNA follows: TGTGCCAGCAGCCCTGGATCAGGGAACTACGAGCAGTACTTC. It encodes CASSPGSGNYEQYF.

The genes are TRBV5-1 and TRBJ2-7, with D possibly matching TRBD1 (6 bases). Trimming cost V 4 bases and J 7 bases, with 18 bases left between them. The CDR3 extends over 14 amino acids. Germline V gives CDR1 SGHRS, CDR2 YFSETQ. The CDR3 is CASSPTTGTSEQYF. The CDR3 bases are TGCGCCAGCAGCCCGACAACGGGGACAAGTGAGCAGTACTTC.

The chain links TRBV12-3 or TRBV12-4 to TRBJ1-4; D unresolved. The CDR3 spans 15 residues. Trimming took off 3 bases at V and 5 bases at J, with 13 bases between the two ends. This CDR3 is CASSFGRTSNEKLFF. CDR3 DNA sequence: TGTGCCAGCAGTTTTGGCCGGACCTCGAATGAAAAACTGTTTTTT.